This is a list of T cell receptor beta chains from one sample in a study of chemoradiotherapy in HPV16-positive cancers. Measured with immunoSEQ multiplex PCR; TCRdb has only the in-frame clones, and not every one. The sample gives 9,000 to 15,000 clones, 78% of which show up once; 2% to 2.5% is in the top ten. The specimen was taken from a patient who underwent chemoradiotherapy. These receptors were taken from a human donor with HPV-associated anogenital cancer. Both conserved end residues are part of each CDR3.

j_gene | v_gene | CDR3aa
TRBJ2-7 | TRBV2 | CASSDFGVSYEQYF
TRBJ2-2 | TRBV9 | CASSVDSRGNTGELFF
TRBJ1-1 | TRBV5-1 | CASSLRYEGRNTEAFF
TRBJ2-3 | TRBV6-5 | CASSYADTQYF
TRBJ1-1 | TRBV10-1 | CASSEGGGTTEAFF
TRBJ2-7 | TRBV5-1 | CASSRGESSYEQYF
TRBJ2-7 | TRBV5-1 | CASSLGRDYEQYF
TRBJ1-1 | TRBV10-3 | CAISPTRSTGVNTEAFF
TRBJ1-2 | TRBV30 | CAWNGRRTYGYTF
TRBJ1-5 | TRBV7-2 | CASSLVGQSNQPQHF
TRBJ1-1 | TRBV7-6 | CASSLVQQGEAFF
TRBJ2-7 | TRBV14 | CASSSGDEQYF
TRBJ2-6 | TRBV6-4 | CASSANSGANVLTF
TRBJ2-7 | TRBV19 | CASSIGWGQVYEQYF
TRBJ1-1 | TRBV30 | CAWSRGTEAFF
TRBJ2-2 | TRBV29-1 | CSAERGTGELFF
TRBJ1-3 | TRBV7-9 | CASSHGKVEANTIYF
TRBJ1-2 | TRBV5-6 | CASSLQGQGAGGYTF
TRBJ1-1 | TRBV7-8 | CASSLRGGQEAFF
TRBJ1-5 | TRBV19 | CASSIRGQGSNQPQHF
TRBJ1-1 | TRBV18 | CASSPSRQGPKLF
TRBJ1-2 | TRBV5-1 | CASSLEPTGTYGYTF
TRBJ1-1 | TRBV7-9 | CASSPGQVHTEAFF
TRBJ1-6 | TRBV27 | CASGALSSYNSPLHF
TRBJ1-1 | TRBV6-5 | CASSRGMNTEAFF
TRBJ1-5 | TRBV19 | CASSIWGRRGTQSSPQHF
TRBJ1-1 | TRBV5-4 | CASSFGTPINTEAFF
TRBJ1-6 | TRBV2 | CASSAEDSRNNSPLHF
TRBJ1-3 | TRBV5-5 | CASSRTPGAGNTIYF
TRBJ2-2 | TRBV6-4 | CASSDSTGAGELFF
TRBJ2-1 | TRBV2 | CASSVPTGRGGAGGYNEQFF
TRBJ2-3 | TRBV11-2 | CASSSTGVRATQYF
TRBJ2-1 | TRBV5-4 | CASRRGAGGYNEQFF
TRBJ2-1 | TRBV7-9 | CASTRGSALNEQFF
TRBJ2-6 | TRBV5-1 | CASSLDRDPAFGANVLTF
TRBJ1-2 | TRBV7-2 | CASSLEGIDGYTF